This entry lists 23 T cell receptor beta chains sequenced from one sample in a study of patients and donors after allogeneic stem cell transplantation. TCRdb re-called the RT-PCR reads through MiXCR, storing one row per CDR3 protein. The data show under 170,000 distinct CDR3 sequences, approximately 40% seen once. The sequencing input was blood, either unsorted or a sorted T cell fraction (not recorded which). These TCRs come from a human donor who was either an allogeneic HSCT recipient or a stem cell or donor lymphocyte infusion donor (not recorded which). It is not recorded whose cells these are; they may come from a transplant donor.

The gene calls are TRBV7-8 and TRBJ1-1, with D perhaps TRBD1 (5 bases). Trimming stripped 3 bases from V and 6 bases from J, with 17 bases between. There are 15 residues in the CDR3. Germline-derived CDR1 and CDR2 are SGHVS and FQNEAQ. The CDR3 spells CASSLLRGLLAEAFF. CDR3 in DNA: TGTGCCAGCAGCTTGTTGAGGGGTCTTCTTGCTGAAGCTTTCTTT. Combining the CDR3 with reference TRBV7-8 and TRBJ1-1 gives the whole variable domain GAGVSQSPRYKVAKRGQDVALRCDPISGHVSLFWYQQALGQGPEFLTYFQNEAQLDKSGLPSDRFFAERPEGSVSTLKIQRTQQEDSAVYLCASSLLRGLLAEAFFGQGTRLTVV.

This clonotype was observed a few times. The CDR3 here is CASSPGQTTTNEKLFF. For the CDR3, the DNA is TGTGCCAGCAGTCCGGGACAGACGACAACTAATGAAAAACTGTTTTTT. The rearrangement uses TRBV12-3 or TRBV12-4 and TRBJ1-4; 7 positions match TRBD1. V shed 5 bases and J 0 bases; nucleotides not matched to a gene: 6. The CDR3 is 16 amino acids.

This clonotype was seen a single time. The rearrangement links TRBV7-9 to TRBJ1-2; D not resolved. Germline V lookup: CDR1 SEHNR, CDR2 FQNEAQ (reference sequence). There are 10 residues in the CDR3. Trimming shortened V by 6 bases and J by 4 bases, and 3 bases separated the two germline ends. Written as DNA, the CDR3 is TGTGCCAGCAGTGGCTATGGCTACACCTTC. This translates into CASSGYGYTF.

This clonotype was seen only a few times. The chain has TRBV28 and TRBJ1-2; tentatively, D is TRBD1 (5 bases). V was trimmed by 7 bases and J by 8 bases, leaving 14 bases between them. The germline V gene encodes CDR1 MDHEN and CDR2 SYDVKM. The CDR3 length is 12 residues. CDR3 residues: CASKGTRRGYTF. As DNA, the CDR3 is TGTGCCAGCAAGGGGACGAGAAGAGGCTACACCTTC.

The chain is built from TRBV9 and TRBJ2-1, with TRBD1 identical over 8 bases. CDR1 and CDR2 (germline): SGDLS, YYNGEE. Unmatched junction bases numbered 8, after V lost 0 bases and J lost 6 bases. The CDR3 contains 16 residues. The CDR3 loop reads CASSVAETGAFNEQFF. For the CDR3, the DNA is TGTGCCAGCAGCGTAGCCGAGACAGGGGCTTTCAATGAGCAGTTCTTC. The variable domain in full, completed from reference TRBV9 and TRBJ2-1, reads DSGVTQTPKHLITATGQRVTLRCSPRSGDLSVYWYQQSLDQGLQFLIQYYNGEERAKGNILERFSAQQFPDLHSELNLSSLELGDSALYFCASSVAETGAFNEQFFGPGTRLTVL.

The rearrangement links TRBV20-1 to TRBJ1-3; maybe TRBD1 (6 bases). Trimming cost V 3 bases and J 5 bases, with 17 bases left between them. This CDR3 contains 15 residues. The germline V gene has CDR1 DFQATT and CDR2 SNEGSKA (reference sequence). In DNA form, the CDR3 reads TGCAGTGCTAGGGGTGTAGGGACACTCCGAAACACCATATATTTT. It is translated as CSARGVGTLRNTIYF.

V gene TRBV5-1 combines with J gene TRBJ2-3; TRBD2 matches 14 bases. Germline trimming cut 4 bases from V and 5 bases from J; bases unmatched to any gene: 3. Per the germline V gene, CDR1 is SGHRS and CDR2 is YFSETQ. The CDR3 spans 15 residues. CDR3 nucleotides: TGCGCCAGCAGCAGGGGACTAGCGGGGGAAGATACGCAGTATTTT. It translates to CASSRGLAGEDTQYF.

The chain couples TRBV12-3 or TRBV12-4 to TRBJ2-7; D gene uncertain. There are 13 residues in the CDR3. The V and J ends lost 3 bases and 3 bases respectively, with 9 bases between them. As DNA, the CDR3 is TGTGCCAGCAGTTTCACAGCCTTCTACGAGCAGTACTTC. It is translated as CASSFTAFYEQYF.

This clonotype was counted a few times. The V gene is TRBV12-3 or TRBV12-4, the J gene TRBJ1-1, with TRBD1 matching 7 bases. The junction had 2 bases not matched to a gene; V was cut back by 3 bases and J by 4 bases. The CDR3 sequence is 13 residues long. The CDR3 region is CASSLEGATEAFF. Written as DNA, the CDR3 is TGTGCCAGCAGTTTGGAGGGGGCCACTGAAGCTTTCTTT.

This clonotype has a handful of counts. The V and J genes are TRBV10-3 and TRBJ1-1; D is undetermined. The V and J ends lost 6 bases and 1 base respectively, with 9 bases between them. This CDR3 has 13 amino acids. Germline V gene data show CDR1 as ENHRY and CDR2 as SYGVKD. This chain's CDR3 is CAISREPNTEAFF. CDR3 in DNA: TGTGCCATCAGCCGGGAGCCGAACACTGAAGCTTTCTTT.

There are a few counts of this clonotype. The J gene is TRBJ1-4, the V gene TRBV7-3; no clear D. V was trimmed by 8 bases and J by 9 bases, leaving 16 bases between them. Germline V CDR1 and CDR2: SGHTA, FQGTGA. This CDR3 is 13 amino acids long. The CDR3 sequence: CASETQVGQKLFF. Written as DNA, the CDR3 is TGTGCCAGCGAGACCCAAGTAGGGCAAAAACTGTTTTTT.

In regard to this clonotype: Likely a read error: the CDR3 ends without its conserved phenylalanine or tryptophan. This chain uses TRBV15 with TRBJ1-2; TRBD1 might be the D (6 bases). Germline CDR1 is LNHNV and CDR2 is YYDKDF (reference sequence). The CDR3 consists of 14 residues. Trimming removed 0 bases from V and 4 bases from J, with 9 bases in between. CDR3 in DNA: TGTGCCACCAGCAGAGACAGGGGCGGCTATGGCTACACCATC. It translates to CATSRDRGGYGYTI.

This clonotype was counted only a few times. The CDR3 is CASSFSPGPREGYTF. The CDR3 region has the DNA TGTGCCAGCAGCTTCAGTCCGGGACCCAGGGAGGGCTACACCTTC. The chain links TRBV9 to TRBJ1-2; a possible D gene is TRBD1 (5 bases). The length of the CDR3 is 15 residues. Per germline, CDR1 SGDLS and CDR2 YYNGEE. Trimming took 4 bases from V and 8 from J, leaving 21 bases between them. Complete variable domain (other parts from reference TRBV9 and TRBJ1-2): DSGVTQTPKHLITATGQRVTLRCSPRSGDLSVYWYQQSLDQGLQFLIQYYNGEERAKGNILERFSAQQFPDLHSELNLSSLELGDSALYFCASSFSPGPREGYTFGSGTRLTVV.

The CDR3 DNA reads as TGTGCCAGCAGCCAAGATGAACTAGCGGGGTATCACAATGAGCAGTTCTTC. Amino acids: CASSQDELAGYHNEQFF. V and J are TRBV3-1 and TRBJ2-1, with 10 bases lining up with TRBD2. Losses at the gene ends were 0 bases for V and 5 bases for J; bases not matched to a gene: 7. Germline CDR1 is LGHDT and CDR2 is YNNKEL (reference sequence). CDR3 length: 17 residues.

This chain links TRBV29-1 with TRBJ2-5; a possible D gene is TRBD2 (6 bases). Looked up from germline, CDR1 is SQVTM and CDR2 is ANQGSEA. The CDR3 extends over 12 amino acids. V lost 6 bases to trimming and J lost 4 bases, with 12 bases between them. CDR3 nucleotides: TGCAGCGTCCGGGACTTCCGAGAGACCCAGTACTTC. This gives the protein CSVRDFRETQYF.

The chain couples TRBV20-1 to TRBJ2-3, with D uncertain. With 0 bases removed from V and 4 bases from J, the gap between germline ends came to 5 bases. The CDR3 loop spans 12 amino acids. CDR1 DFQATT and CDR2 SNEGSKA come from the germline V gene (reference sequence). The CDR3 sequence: CSARDPPDTQYF. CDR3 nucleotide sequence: TGCAGTGCTAGAGATCCCCCAGATACGCAGTATTTT.

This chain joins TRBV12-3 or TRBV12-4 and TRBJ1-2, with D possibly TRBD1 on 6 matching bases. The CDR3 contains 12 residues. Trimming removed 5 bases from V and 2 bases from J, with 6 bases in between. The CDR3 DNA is TGTGCCAGCAGTAGGGGGAACTATGGCTACACCTTC. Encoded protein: CASSRGNYGYTF.

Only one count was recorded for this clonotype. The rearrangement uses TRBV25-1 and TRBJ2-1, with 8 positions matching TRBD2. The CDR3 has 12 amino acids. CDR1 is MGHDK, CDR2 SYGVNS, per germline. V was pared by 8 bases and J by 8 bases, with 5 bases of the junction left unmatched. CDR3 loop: CASGHGGDEQFF. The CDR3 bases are TGTGCCAGCGGACACGGGGGGGATGAGCAGTTCTTC.

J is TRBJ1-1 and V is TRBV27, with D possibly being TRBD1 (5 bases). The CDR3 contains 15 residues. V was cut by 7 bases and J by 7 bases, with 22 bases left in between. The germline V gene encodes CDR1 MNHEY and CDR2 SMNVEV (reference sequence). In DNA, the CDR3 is TGTGCCAGCACCCTAAGCGGACACCGGATCGATGAAGCTTTCTTT. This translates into CASTLSGHRIDEAFF.

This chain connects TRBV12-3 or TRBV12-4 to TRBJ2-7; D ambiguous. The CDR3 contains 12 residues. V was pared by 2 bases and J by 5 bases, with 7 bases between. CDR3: CASSLSGHEQYV. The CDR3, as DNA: TGTGCCAGCAGTTTATCTGGCCACGAGCAGTACGTC.

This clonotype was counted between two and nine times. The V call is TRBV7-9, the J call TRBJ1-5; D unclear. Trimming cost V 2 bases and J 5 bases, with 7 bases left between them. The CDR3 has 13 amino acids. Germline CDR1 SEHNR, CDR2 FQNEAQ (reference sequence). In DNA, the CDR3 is TGTGCCAGCAGCTTAAGTGGTGATCAGCCCCAGCATTTT. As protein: CASSLSGDQPQHF.

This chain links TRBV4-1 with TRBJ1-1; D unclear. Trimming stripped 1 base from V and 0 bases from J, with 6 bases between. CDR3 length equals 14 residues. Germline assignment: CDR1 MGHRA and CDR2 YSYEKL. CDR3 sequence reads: CASSQVLLNTEAFF. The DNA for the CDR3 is TGCGCCAGCAGCCAAGTACTACTGAACACTGAAGCTTTCTTT.

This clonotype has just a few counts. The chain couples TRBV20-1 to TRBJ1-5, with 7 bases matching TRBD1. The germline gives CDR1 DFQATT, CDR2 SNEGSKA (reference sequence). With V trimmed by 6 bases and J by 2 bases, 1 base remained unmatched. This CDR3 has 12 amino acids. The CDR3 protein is CSAGQGNQPQHF. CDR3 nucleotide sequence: TGCAGTGCCGGACAGGGCAATCAGCCCCAGCATTTT.